This is a list of T cell receptor beta chains from one sample in a study of T cell repertoires in cytomegalovirus infection. A single record per CDR3 protein comes from TCRdb applying MiXCR to the reads. The table records nearly 700,000 distinct CDR3 sequences, about 30% of them present only once. These TCRs' antigens remain unknown. The sequenced sample was cultured PBMCs, obtained from culture after CMV antigen stimulation. All receptors derive from a human donor in good health (CMV status not recorded). Some clones in this sample may be carry-over from other donors' samples. The CDR3 runs from the conserved cysteine through the conserved F or W. A D gene is named only where the DNA matches it firmly. For some rows the clone size is stated as once, few or many, or as a class when expanded; others skip it.

length: 13; size: NA; V: TRBV7-2; J: TRBJ2-2; D: NA; DNA: TGTGCCAGCAGCTGGCTTGGCTCCGGGGAGCTGTTTTTT; CDR3: CASSWLGSGELFF
length: 14; size: NA; V: TRBV27; J: TRBJ2-1; D: NA; DNA: TGTGCCAGCAGCACATTAACAGGGAGCCCAGAGCAGTTCTTC; CDR3: CASSTLTGSPEQFF
length: 15; size: NA; V: TRBV6-5; J: TRBJ1-1; D: NA; DNA: TGTGCCAGCAGTTACTCGGGGGGTTGGGACACTGAAGCTTTCTTT; CDR3: CASSYSGGWDTEAFF
length: 12; size: few; V: TRBV7-2; J: TRBJ2-3; D: NA; DNA: TGTGCCAGCAGCCAGAACGCAGATACGCAGTATTTT; CDR3: CASSQNADTQYF
length: 14; size: NA; V: TRBV5-4; J: TRBJ1-2; D: NA; DNA: TGTGCCAGCAGCTTGGAGAATTTATCCCCGGGATCCACCTTC; CDR3: CASSLENLSPGSTF
length: 15; size: few; V: TRBV9; J: TRBJ1-2; D: TRBD1; DNA: TGTGCCAGCAGCGACGGACAGGGATTCTACTATGGCTACACCTTC; CDR3: CASSDGQGFYYGYTF
length: 16; size: many; V: TRBV7-2; J: TRBJ2-4; D: TRBD2; DNA: TGTGCCAGCAGCTTGACTAGCGGGGGTACCAAAAACATTCAGTACTTC; CDR3: CASSLTSGGTKNIQYF
length: 17; size: few; V: TRBV11-3; J: TRBJ2-1; D: NA; DNA: TGTGCCAGCAGCTTAGGGGCTCGACAGACAGTTGACAATGAGCAGTTCTTC; CDR3: CASSLGARQTVDNEQFF
length: 11; size: many; V: TRBV7-8; J: TRBJ1-4; D: NA; DNA: TGTGCCAGCACGCCCGGGGAAAAACTGTTTTTT; CDR3: CASTPGEKLFF
length: 17; size: NA; V: TRBV5-6; J: TRBJ1-5; D: TRBD1; DNA: TGTGCCAGCAGCTCAAACTGGGAGACAGGGAGCAATCAGCCCCAGCATTTT; CDR3: CASSSNWETGSNQPQHF
length: 15; size: few; V: TRBV11-2; J: TRBJ2-7; D: NA; DNA: TGTGCCAGCAGCCAAATGCGGGCAGCAACCTACGAGCAGTACTTC; CDR3: CASSQMRAATYEQYF
length: 12; size: few; V: TRBV6-1; J: TRBJ1-4; D: NA; DNA: TGTGCCAGCAGTGCCGGGACACCAGAACTGTTTTTT; CDR3: CASSAGTPELFF
length: 15; size: many; V: TRBV7-2; J: TRBJ1-2; D: NA; DNA: TGTGCCAGCAGCTCCCAAACGGCGAGGGTAGGCGGCTACACCTTC; CDR3: CASSSQTARVGGYTF
length: 15; size: few; V: TRBV18; J: TRBJ2-1; D: NA; DNA: TGTGCCAGCTCACCCGACCAAACCTCCTACAATGAGCAGTTCTTC; CDR3: CASSPDQTSYNEQFF
length: 15; size: NA; V: TRBV18; J: TRBJ2-1; D: TRBD2; DNA: TGTGCCAGCTCACCAGAGGGACTAGCGACAAATGAGCAGTTCTTC; CDR3: CASSPEGLATNEQFF
length: 16; size: few; V: TRBV10-3; J: TRBJ1-3; D: TRBD1; DNA: TGTGCCATCAGTATCGAAAGACAGGGTCTCGGAAACACCATATATTTT; CDR3: CAISIERQGLGNTIYF
length: 15; size: many; V: TRBV7-2; J: TRBJ2-1; D: TRBD2; DNA: TGTGCCAGCAGCTTAGCAGGGAGGGCTTACAATGAGCAGTTCTTC; CDR3: CASSLAGRAYNEQFF
length: 12; size: NA; V: TRBV20-1; J: TRBJ2-2; D: NA; DNA: TGCAGTGTCCCGTTGAACACCGGGGAGCTGTTTTTT; CDR3: CSVPLNTGELFF
length: 14; size: NA; V: TRBV20-1; J: TRBJ2-3; D: NA; DNA: TGCAGTGCTAGAGCCAGGGATGTCGCAGATACGCAGTATTTT; CDR3: CSARARDVADTQYF
length: 17; size: few; V: TRBV11-2; J: TRBJ1-5; D: NA; DNA: TGTGCCAGCAGCTTAGATTTGGATATGAATAGCAATCAGCCCCAGCATTTT; CDR3: CASSLDLDMNSNQPQHF
length: 15; size: once; V: TRBV28; J: TRBJ2-5; D: NA; DNA: TGTGCCAGCAGTACCATGGCCCGGCTTGGGGAGACCCAGTACTTC; CDR3: CASSTMARLGETQYF
length: 15; size: NA; V: TRBV7-2; J: TRBJ1-1; D: NA; DNA: TGTGCCAGCAGCTTACAGCACCCGGGGAACACTGAAGCTTTCTTT; CDR3: CASSLQHPGNTEAFF